The clone carrying this T cell receptor beta chain was counted only a few times. Its antigen is as yet unknown. This sample stems from a study of T cells in Graves' hyperthyroidism and ophthalmopathy. Study background: Sampling of peripheral blood happened at initial diagnosis, prior to any treatment. Study results and caveats: Within blood appeared most thyroid clonotypes that had expanded above 0.001. The model made its ophthalmopathy prediction, and onset followed a median roughly six months later.

On the basis of clinical symptoms, serum thyroxine and TRAb, thyroid ultrasound and orbital computed tomography, diagnoses were made. TCR beta CDR3 region amplification was performed from RNA transcripts. HTBI primers drove first-round RT-PCR of the TCR CDR3. TCRdb independently ran MiXCR on the multiplex PCR reads; one entry per CDR3 protein. The table has roughly 740,000 distinct CDR3 sequences, approximately 16% seen once; the top ten hold approximately 8%. CDR1 is SGHRS, CDR2 YFSETQ, per germline. Trimming took 4 bases from V and 5 from J, leaving 16 bases between them. There are 14 residues in the CDR3.

Sequenced material: blood. This sequence was found in a man between 18 and 29 years old with Graves' hyperthyroidism. V and J are TRBV5-1 and TRBJ2-7; D not resolved. CDR3 amino acids: CASSQSPQAHEQYF. In DNA form, the CDR3 reads TGCGCCAGCAGCCAGTCTCCCCAGGCCCACGAGCAGTACTTC.